This entry features one TCR beta chain sequence. Its antigen is currently not known. No base-level quality is on record; no much larger clone is a single base apart. The sample comes from a study of CD8 T cells in Susac syndrome (dated by TCRdb to about 2019). For context, the study as a whole: Among the sequenced Susac syndrome patients, more than five had clinically active disease and about eight were in clinical remission. At the time of blood withdrawal, Susac syndrome patients were either therapy-naive, taking corticosteroids (with some also receiving IVIg), or on IVIg alone. Repertoire sequencing was used to test whether CD8+ T cell activation and differentiation in Susac syndrome was antigen driven.

The germline V gene (reference sequence) gives CDR1 as DFQATT and CDR2 as SNEGSKA. Clipping removes 0 bases from V and 5 bases from J, with 9 as the unmatched junction base count. Counted from cysteine to phenylalanine, this CDR3 has 15 amino acids. CDR3 DNA is the only sequence kept; it has 45 bases, read in frame from the first base. Peripheral blood CD8+ and CD4+ T cells from healthy donors, Susac syndrome patients and multiple sclerosis patients were profiled using high-throughput TCR beta sequencing. The Susac syndrome patients fulfilled recently defined diagnostic criteria for definite or probable disease. Bulk CD8+ and CD4+ T cells were purified by magnetic negative isolation, whereas CD8+ TEMRA cells were enriched by FACS. Blood was drawn into EDTA tubes, processed within 24 hours, and PBMCs were isolated by density gradient centrifugation. PBMCs destined for TCR sequencing were cryopreserved in liquid nitrogen and later thawed in a 37 °C water bath. A purity of at least 90% was achieved for sorted or isolated CD4+, CD8+ and CD8+ TEMRA cells.

RNA was extracted using the RNeasy kit, and roughly 0.5 to 1 microgram was reverse transcribed with random hexamers. The immunoSEQ multiplex PCR assay, covering 54 Vbeta and 13 Jbeta segments, was used to amplify TCR beta CDR3 regions. PCR amplification bias was corrected using a synthetic template baseline for primer optimization and computational correction. The source study handled its data this way. Reads were assigned to V, D and J genes according to IMGT and analyzed in immunoSEQ Analyzer, with only productive sequences retained. To calculate clonality, Shannon entropy was normalized by log2 of the number of productive unique sequences and then subtracted from one. For each patient and control, public and private clones were evaluated among the 100 most prevalent clones. Clones were defined as Susac-specific if absent from the healthy and MS cohorts, from some 1,000 published viral clones and from other ImmuneACCESS disease sequences. TCRdb reworked the public reads: Q25 trimming with fastp, MiXCR clone assembly, productive beta chains retained. Merged by CDR3 protein, the rows form single entries marked with the most common genes and DNA. TCRdb assigned the V and J calls; the authors' analysis was not used. The sample table shows about 240,000 distinct CDR3 sequences, and 90% to 97% are seen once. The top ten hold 0.095% to 0.12% of the sample.

The research as a whole found: The study acknowledged that relatively few individuals were included in the TCR sequencing and HLA analysis. No clonal expansion was detected in the CD4+ T cell repertoire of Susac syndrome patients.

The TCR originated in a human donor with Susac syndrome. The material sequenced was CD4+ T cells from PBMCs. The chain was built from TRBV20-1 and TRBJ2-5; 7 central bases correspond to TRBD2. The bases are TGCAGTGCTAGAGATAATCTGGGAGGGAAGGAGACCCAGTACTTC. The resulting protein is CSARDNLGGKETQYF.